This T cell receptor (beta chain) was identified in a study of cytomegalovirus exposure and HLA in healthy donors. Looking at the study overall: The study placed approximately 81% of its approximately 400 genotyped donors in the Caucasian-associated ancestry cluster.

Overall study results and limits: In a later analysis, HLA-associated TCR beta chains were more clonally expanded than equally common others. The authors enumerated 164 TCR beta chains as linked to cytomegalovirus.

There are 19 residues in the CDR3. The germline gives CDR1 MGHRA, CDR2 YSYEKL. V dropped 1 base and J dropped 0; count of bases not matched to a gene: 7. This PCR relied on a set of 60 Vbeta primers and 13 Jbeta primers. The assay was immunoSEQ multiplex PCR, and TCRdb's table has in-frame clones only and misses some. The sample yields about 140,000 clones, roughly 78% seen once. As for this clone: Its antigen is not identified.

The chain uses TRBV4-1 and TRBJ2-1; 12 bases are shared with TRBD2. The sequence came from a man aged 18 to 30 in good health and CMV-seropositive. Sequences were obtained from PBMCs. The CDR3 loop reads CASSQAGLAGTSSYNEQFF. As DNA, the CDR3 is TGCGCCAGCAGCCAAGCCGGACTAGCGGGGACCAGCTCCTACAATGAGCAGTTCTTC.